This TCR beta chain was identified during a study of identical twins. Points from the study as a whole: Compared with models, monozygotic twins showed more out-of-frame TCR alpha sharing. Out-of-frame alpha sequences shared by twins were enriched for low generation probability. Cord blood beta clonotypes present at high abundance carried fewer insertions; no such pattern appeared in memory repertoires.

Unique molecular identifiers were present on cDNA, and template switching added a universal primer site. A single record per CDR3 protein comes from TCRdb applying MiXCR to the 5' RACE reads. The table includes about 690,000 distinct CDR3 sequences, 5.5% to 6.5% detected once. This clonotype was picked up many times. Its cognate antigen is unknown. Germline-derived CDR1 and CDR2 are SGHAT and FQNNGV. This CDR3 is 12 amino acids long. Between the trimmed V and J ends, which lost 6 bases and 10 bases, there was a span of 13 bases. Material for sequencing was naive T cells sorted from blood. The V gene is TRBV11-2, the J gene TRBJ2-1; D remains ambiguous. This TCR was sampled from a man younger than 35 in good health. The DNA for the CDR3 is TGTGCCAGCAGTCATTTAGGGCCCGAGCAGTTCTTC. Amino acid sequence: CASSHLGPEQFF.